This T cell receptor (beta chain) emerged from a study of blood T cell repertoires in COVID-19. Background on the study: COVID-19 samples from acute and convalescent phases originated in the United States, Italy and Spain.

Seattle researchers signed up patients amid active infection and tracked them longitudinally. As originally analysed: Counts of nucleated cells, estimated from reference gene primer amplification, were obtained. Libraries were prepared by immunoSEQ multiplex PCR; TCRdb keeps only in-frame clonotypes and omits some of them. That table furnishes V, J and clone size, whereas the DNA furnished D and trimming. The sample includes approximately 500,000 clones, about 88% of them seen just once. This clone has ten or more counts. V was clipped by 2 bases and J by 4 bases, with 8 bases between them. This CDR3 contains 12 residues. CDR1 is SQVTM and CDR2 is ANQGSEA in the germline V gene.

The genes are TRBV29-1 and TRBJ1-2; perhaps TRBD1 as D (6 bases). Sequenced input: peripheral blood. This sequence was found in a man younger than 35 with COVID-19, enrolled during active disease. CDR3 residues: CSVEWGPYGYTF. The CDR3 DNA is TGCAGCGTTGAATGGGGGCCCTATGGCTACACCTTC.